This is a list of T cell receptor beta chains from one sample in a study of T cells in Graves' hyperthyroidism and ophthalmopathy. MiXCR was run by TCRdb on the multiplex PCR reads, yielding one entry per CDR3 protein. The table has a few hundred thousand distinct CDR3 sequences, roughly 13% seen once; the top ten hold 34%. The sequenced sample consisted of blood. The receptors were gathered from a woman aged 40 to 55 with Graves' ophthalmopathy. The CDR3 runs from the conserved cysteine through the conserved F or W. D genes are given only for firm matches. Clone size, where shown, is once, few, many, or a class for clones that have expanded.

TGTGCCAGCAGCTCAGTACCATTTCCTAGCGGGGGCTACACAGATACGCAGTATTTT | CASSSVPFPSGGYTDTQYF | . | TRBJ2-3 | TRBD2 | TRBV7-9
TGCAGCGTTGTTTCGGTTGGGGGGTCATCGCAGTATTTT | CSVVSVGGSSQYF | few | TRBJ2-3 | . | TRBV29-1
TGTGCCAGTAGTACCCGCCGAGAAGGCAAAAACATTCAGTACTTC | CASSTRREGKNIQYF | few | TRBJ2-4 | . | TRBV19
TGCAGCGTCGGGCCTAGCGGGAGGTCAGATACGCAGTATTTT | CSVGPSGRSDTQYF | many | TRBJ2-3 | TRBD2 | TRBV29-1
TGCAGCGTTGTCTTGCCTAGCGGGAGTTATTACGAGCAGTACTTC | CSVVLPSGSYYEQYF | . | TRBJ2-7 | TRBD2 | TRBV29-1
TGCAGCGTTGCCTGGGGGCGTCGGGAGACCCAGTACTTC | CSVAWGRRETQYF | . | TRBJ2-5 | . | TRBV29-1
TGTGCCAGCAGCGTAGGGGGGTATAGCAATCAGCCCCAGCATTTT | CASSVGGYSNQPQHF | . | TRBJ1-5 | . | TRBV9
TGTGCCACCAGCAGAGATACAGAATATAATTCACCCCTCCACTTT | CATSRDTEYNSPLHF | . | TRBJ1-6 | . | TRBV15
TGCAGTGCCATCGGCGGGCAGGGTTGGTCACCCCTCCACTTT | CSAIGGQGWSPLHF | . | TRBJ1-6 | . | TRBV20-1
TGTGCCAGCAGCCTCTACAGGGGGAAGACTGAAGCTTTCTTT | CASSLYRGKTEAFF | many | TRBJ1-1 | TRBD1 | TRBV7-2
TGCGCCAGCAGCTTGGGGACAGGGTACAATGAGCAGTTCTTC | CASSLGTGYNEQFF | few | TRBJ2-1 | TRBD1 | TRBV5-1
TGCGCCAGCAGCTTGGATGGCAGGCCTGGGGCCAACGTCCTGACTTTC | CASSLDGRPGANVLTF | . | TRBJ2-6 | . | TRBV5-1
TGTGCCAGCAGCCCCCAGGCTGGACAGAGCACCGGGGAGCTGTTTTTT | CASSPQAGQSTGELFF | few | TRBJ2-2 | . | TRBV7-9
TGTGCCAGCAGCCAAGATATCGGGAACACTGAAGCTTTCTTT | CASSQDIGNTEAFF | many | TRBJ1-1 | . | TRBV3-1
TGTGCCAGCAGTGATTTGGGGGCGACCAGCGGGTTTTTTGAAACCTACAATGAGCAGTTCTTC | CASSDLGATSGFFETYNEQFF | . | TRBJ2-1 | . | TRBV25-1
TGTGCCAGCAGTTACAGGACCCAAGCGAGTGAGCAGTACTTC | CASSYRTQASEQYF | many | TRBJ2-7 | . | TRBV28
TGTGCCGGCAGTAATCGACAGGGGTTGGAATCGAATGGCTACACCTTC | CAGSNRQGLESNGYTF | . | TRBJ1-2 | TRBD1 | TRBV2
TGTGCCAGCAGCTTTGGGACTAGCGGGGGCGGGGAGCAGTTCTTC | CASSFGTSGGGEQFF | . | TRBJ2-1 | TRBD2 | TRBV11-2
TGCAGCGTTGAGAAGGACGGCCGCTCCTACGAGCAGTACTTC | CSVEKDGRSYEQYF | many | TRBJ2-7 | . | TRBV29-1
TGCGCCAGCAGCCAAAACAGGGTAATCTCCTACGAGCAGTACTTC | CASSQNRVISYEQYF | . | TRBJ2-7 | . | TRBV4-1
TGTGCCACCAGCAGAGAACAAAGAAGGACAGGGGGCGTTTACGAGCAGTACTTC | CATSREQRRTGGVYEQYF | many | TRBJ2-7 | TRBD1 | TRBV15
TGTGCCAGCAGTTACTCCGGCAAGAGGACTGAAGCTTTCTTT | CASSYSGKRTEAFF | many | TRBJ1-1 | . | TRBV6-5
TGTGCCAGCAGCTTTGGAGGGCTGGGAGGGGAGACCCAGTACTTC | CASSFGGLGGETQYF | many | TRBJ2-5 | TRBD2 | TRBV11-2
TGTGCCAGCAGTCTAGGACGTAATAGATACGAGCAGTACTTC | CASSLGRNRYEQYF | many | TRBJ2-7 | . | TRBV3-1
TGTGCCAGCAGCCAACCGGGGATCTCTGGAAACACCACATATTTT | CASSQPGISGNTTYF | . | TRBJ1-3 | . | TRBV4-2
TGTGCCACCAGCAGGGGCTCTGGAAACACCATATATTTT | CATSRGSGNTIYF | few | TRBJ1-3 | . | TRBV15
TGTGCCAGCAGGACCGGGACAGGGGCTTGGGAGCAGTACTTC | CASRTGTGAWEQYF | many | TRBJ2-7 | TRBD1 | TRBV6-1
TGTGCCAGCAGCTTAGCGGGGACAGGGGGTGGCTACACCTTC | CASSLAGTGGGYTF | few | TRBJ1-2 | TRBD1 | TRBV7-9
TGTGCCAGCAGCACCCGAGCGGGAGCCGCCTACGAGCAGTACTTC | CASSTRAGAAYEQYF | . | TRBJ2-7 | TRBD2 | TRBV9
TGTGCCAGCAGTATAGCGGGAGGCGAGCAGTACTTC | CASSIAGGEQYF | many | TRBJ2-7 | TRBD2 | TRBV12-3/TRBV12-4
TGTGCCAGCAGCCAGACAGGGGGCAGGGACGAGCAGTACTTC | CASSQTGGRDEQYF | many | TRBJ2-7 | TRBD1 | TRBV14
TGTGCCAGCAGCGTTACAGGGTTTGGGGGGAATCAGCCCCAGCATTTT | CASSVTGFGGNQPQHF | . | TRBJ1-5 | . | TRBV7-9
TGTGCCAGCAGCTTAATGCGGGGGGGCGACTACAATGAGCAGTTCTTC | CASSLMRGGDYNEQFF | many | TRBJ2-1 | TRBD2 | TRBV7-9
TGTGCCAGCAGTGAAGAGGGACTCTCCTACAATGAGCAGTTCTTC | CASSEEGLSYNEQFF | many | TRBJ2-1 | . | TRBV6-1
TGTACCAGCAAATGGACTAGCGGGAGTTCCTACGAGCAGTACTTC | CTSKWTSGSSYEQYF | . | TRBJ2-7 | TRBD2 | TRBV28
TGTGCCACCAGTGATTTCGACAGGGGCCAAGAGACCCAGTACTTC | CATSDFDRGQETQYF | many | TRBJ2-5 | TRBD1 | TRBV24-1
TGTGCCAGCAGCTTAGACGTAGCGGGAGGGTTAGCAGATACGCAGTATTTT | CASSLDVAGGLADTQYF | few | TRBJ2-3 | TRBD2 | TRBV7-2
TGTGCCAGCAGCCAGACCGGGACAGGTAGCAATCAGCCCCAGCATTTT | CASSQTGTGSNQPQHF | few | TRBJ1-5 | TRBD1 | TRBV3-1
TGTGCCAGTAGTGAAAACAGGGGGCTAGATGAAAAACTGTTTTTT | CASSENRGLDEKLFF | . | TRBJ1-4 | TRBD1 | TRBV19
TGTGCCAGCAACCCCAGGGGGGGAGAAGGCTATGGCTACACCTTC | CASNPRGGEGYGYTF | many | TRBJ1-2 | TRBD1 | TRBV6-1
TGTGCCAGCAGCTCCAGCGGGGGGGCCGGCCCTTTGGCCCTTACAGATACGCAGTATTTT | CASSSSGGAGPLALTDTQYF | few | TRBJ2-3 | TRBD2 | TRBV12-3/TRBV12-4
TGCAGTGCTATGGGACTAGCGGGGGACAATGAGCAGTTCTTC | CSAMGLAGDNEQFF | many | TRBJ2-1 | TRBD2 | TRBV20-1
TGTGCCAGTACCGCCTATTCGGGGGCCAACACTGAAGCTTTCTTT | CASTAYSGANTEAFF | few | TRBJ1-1 | . | TRBV19
TGTGCCAGCAGCTTGGCCTCAGCAGGGGGCATCGGGGAGCTGTTTTTT | CASSLASAGGIGELFF | . | TRBJ2-2 | TRBD1 | TRBV5-6
TGTGCCAGCAGCTCTCTGGACGGCTACGAGCAGTACTTC | CASSSLDGYEQYF | few | TRBJ2-7 | . | TRBV5-6
TGTGCCAGCAGTGAGCGGGGGAACCGCTACGAGCAGTACTTC | CASSERGNRYEQYF | . | TRBJ2-7 | TRBD2 | TRBV6-1
TGTGCCAGCAGCCGGGGGGGAGGGCCCCTCTACAATGAGCAGTTCTTC | CASSRGGGPLYNEQFF | many | TRBJ2-1 | TRBD2 | TRBV7-9
TGTGCCAGCACCCAACCTCGGGGTAGCGGGAGCTCCTACGAGCAGTACTTC | CASTQPRGSGSSYEQYF | many | TRBJ2-7 | TRBD2 | TRBV6-2/TRBV6-3
TGCAGTGTTCCTCCGGTAACGGGCCCTTCGATGATAGGCTACACCTTC | CSVPPVTGPSMIGYTF | few | TRBJ1-2 | . | TRBV20-1
TGTGCCACCAGTGATTCCTCGACAGGGGATTCACCCCTCCACTTT | CATSDSSTGDSPLHF | many | TRBJ1-6 | TRBD1 | TRBV24-1
TGCAGTGCTAGACCGGGACAGGGGGAGAAAAGGGAAGCTTTCTTT | CSARPGQGEKREAFF | . | TRBJ1-1 | TRBD1 | TRBV20-1
TGTGCCAGCAGTTTGCAGGGACGAAACACTGAAGCTTTCTTT | CASSLQGRNTEAFF | many | TRBJ1-1 | . | TRBV12-3/TRBV12-4
TGTGCCAGCAGTGCTATACGGGACGGACCCACAGATACGCAGTATTTT | CASSAIRDGPTDTQYF | many | TRBJ2-3 | . | TRBV2